This TCR beta chain is from a study of T-cell memory formation after mild COVID-19. Study background: Each donor largely had its own TCR clusters.

Sample barcodes and UMIs were carried by the TCR alpha and TCR beta cDNA libraries that 5'RACE generated with constant-segment primers. TCRdb itself ran the 5' RACE reads through MiXCR, one entry per CDR3 protein. This table has 400,000 to 500,000 distinct CDR3 sequences, roughly 18% appearing once. The V and J ends lost 0 bases and 0 bases, in that order; junction bases with no gene match: 4. This CDR3 contains 16 residues. In its sample, this clonotype was seen once. Sequencing was done on a sample of PBMCs or a T cell subset sorted from them (not recorded which). The receptor was isolated from a man between 18 and 29 years old who had mild COVID-19 (a few samples of this study predate the infection). Cell type and time point are not known. The chain has TRBV12-3 or TRBV12-4 and TRBJ2-7, with 8 nucleotides matching TRBD2. The CDR3 DNA sequence: TGTGCCAGCAGTTTAGCTCTAGCGGGTTACTCCTACGAGCAGTACTTC. Protein: CASSLALAGYSYEQYF.